One and the same sample provided the 19 T cell receptor beta chains below, sequenced in a study of CD8 T cells in Susac syndrome (dated by TCRdb to between 2018 and 2020). To prepare the library, the immunoSEQ multiplex PCR assay was applied. RNA was extracted using the RNeasy kit, and roughly 0.45 to 1 microgram was reverse transcribed with random hexamers. The raw public reads went through TCRdb reprocessing: fastp at Q25, MiXCR clone calling, in-frame beta chains kept. Entries that share a CDR3 protein sequence are merged under the most common genes and DNA. This sample has 92,000 or so distinct CDR3 sequences in its table, and about 96% of those were observed once. Together, the top ten hold around 0.62% of the sample. Specimen: CD8+ T cells from PBMCs. These receptors were taken from a human donor with Susac syndrome.

The chain joins TRBV20-1 to TRBJ1-1; the D gene is possibly TRBD1 (6 bases). Between the trimmed V and J ends, which lost 3 bases and 3 bases, there was a span of 14 bases. This CDR3 is built from 14 residues. Looked up from germline, CDR1 is DFQATT and CDR2 is SNEGSKA (reference sequence). DNA of the CDR3: TGCAGTGCTAGTGTGAGGGGGGGGGACACTGAAGCTTTCTTT. The encoded protein is CSASVRGGDTEAFF.

The chain uses TRBV4-3 and TRBJ2-1, with D possibly TRBD2 on 6 matching bases. There are 18 residues in the CDR3. From germline, CDR1 is LGHNA and CDR2 YSLEER. The germline V and J ends were trimmed by 0 bases and 0 bases, with 15 bases remaining between them. The CDR3 region has the DNA TGCGCCAGCAGCCAAGATGGGGACTTTCCGAGCTCCTACAATGAGCAGTTCTTC. Its translation is CASSQDGDFPSSYNEQFF.

The rearrangement links TRBV20-1 to TRBJ2-1, with unresolved D. V shed 6 bases and J shed 5 bases, with 5 bases lying between them. The germline CDR1 and CDR2 sequences are DFQATT and SNEGSKA (reference sequence). The CDR3 contains 10 residues. This CDR3 is CSARNNEQFF. The CDR3 DNA follows: TGCAGTGCGAGGAACAATGAGCAGTTCTTC.

The V gene is TRBV20-1, the J gene TRBJ2-3; TRBD1 matches at 8 bases. The length of the CDR3 is 13 residues. J gave up 3 bases and V 2 bases, and 1 base lay outside the gene matches. Germline V gives CDR1 DFQATT, CDR2 SNEGSKA (reference sequence). In nucleotides, the CDR3 is TGCAGTGCTAGAAGGACAGGGACAGATACGCAGTATTTT. Amino acid sequence: CSARRTGTDTQYF.

The chain uses TRBV7-9 and TRBJ2-7; D gene ambiguous. The germline V gene encodes CDR1 SEHNR and CDR2 FQNEAQ (reference sequence). The V and J ends lost 0 bases and 2 bases respectively, with 5 bases between them. The CDR3 consists of 13 residues. CDR3 amino acids: CASSLADPYEQYF. The CDR3 DNA sequence: TGTGCCAGCAGCTTAGCCGACCCCTACGAGCAGTACTTC.

The DNA for the CDR3 is TGTGCCAGCAGCCATGGGACAGGGGTCTACGAGCAGTACTTC. It specifies CASSHGTGVYEQYF. The rearrangement joins TRBV3-1 to TRBJ2-7; 10 nucleotides line up with TRBD1. V lost 3 bases and J lost 3; bases outside the gene matches: 2. Germline CDR1 and CDR2: LGHDT and YNNKEL (reference sequence). CDR3 length equals 14 residues.

The chain uses TRBV6-2 or TRBV6-3 and TRBJ2-1, with TRBD1 matching over 10 bases. Trimming took 2 bases from V and 10 from J; bases not matched to a gene: 5. CDR1 MNHEY and CDR2 SVGEGT come from the germline V gene. The CDR3 length is 14 residues. CDR3 coding DNA: TGTGCCAGCAGTTACAGGGACAGGGGTGGAGAGCAGTTCTTC. Protein sequence: CASSYRDRGGEQFF.

The chain is built from TRBV24-1 and TRBJ2-5; no definite D call. Trimming took off 4 bases at V and 0 bases at J, with 5 bases between the two ends. Germline values: CDR1 KGHDR, CDR2 SFDVKD. There are 13 residues in the CDR3. The CDR3 region is CATSDWDQETQYF. The CDR3 DNA sequence: TGTGCCACCAGTGACTGGGACCAAGAGACCCAGTACTTC.

The CDR3 DNA is TGTGCCTGGAGTGCCCCCGCTTACACCATATATTTT. It specifies CAWSAPAYTIYF. The V and J genes are TRBV30 and TRBJ1-3; D unclear. V was trimmed by 1 base and J by 8 bases, leaving 9 bases between them. From germline, CDR1 is GTSNPN and CDR2 SVGIG (reference sequence). The CDR3 consists of 12 residues.

V gene TRBV29-1 combines with J gene TRBJ1-2; 7 bases agree with TRBD1. The J segment lost 5 bases and the V segment lost 5 bases, leaving 14 bases of the junction unmatched. Germline V gene data show CDR1 as SQVTM and CDR2 as ANQGSEA. The CDR3 has 15 residues. CDR3 sequence: CSVLWSNRGQYGYTF. The CDR3 DNA reads as TGCAGCGTTCTTTGGTCTAACAGGGGCCAATATGGCTACACCTTC.

The chain couples TRBV7-9 to TRBJ1-4; D call uncertain. V dropped 10 bases and J dropped 4 bases, with 19 bases sitting between them. Germline values: CDR1 SEHNR, CDR2 FQNEAQ (reference sequence). The CDR3 length is 15 residues. CDR3 residues: CATPPRSHLNEKLFF. In nucleotides, the CDR3 is TGTGCCACCCCTCCCCGGTCGCACCTTAATGAAAAACTGTTTTTT.

The gene calls are TRBV4-1 and TRBJ1-1; D perhaps matches TRBD1 (5 bases). CDR1 MGHRA and CDR2 YSYEKL come from the germline V gene. Trimming took off 1 base at V and 3 bases at J, with 9 bases between the two ends. The CDR3 runs to 14 residues. The CDR3 nucleotides are TGCGCCAGCAGCCAAGCTTTAGGGGACACTGAAGCTTTCTTT. Protein sequence: CASSQALGDTEAFF.

V gene TRBV30 combines with J gene TRBJ1-1; D perhaps matches TRBD1 (6 bases). Deletions cut 3 bases from V and 6 bases from J, with 14 bases between. The CDR3 extends over 13 amino acids. Germline-derived CDR1 and CDR2 are GTSNPN and SVGIG (reference sequence). The CDR3 DNA reads TGTGCCTGGAGGGCATGGGGGGGCCCTGAAGCTTTCTTT. Its protein is CAWRAWGGPEAFF. Looking up the rest from reference TRBV30 and TRBJ1-1 gives the full variable domain: SQTIHQWPATLVQPVGSPLSLECTVEGTSNPNLYWYRQAAGRGLQLLFYSVGIGQISSEVPQNLSASRPQDRQFILSSKKLLLSDSGFYLCAWRAWGGPEAFFGQGTRLTVV.

The chain recombines TRBV7-2 with TRBJ1-2, with D possibly matching TRBD1 (6 bases). CDR3 length: 15 residues. The V and J ends lost 5 bases and 6 bases respectively, with 19 bases between them. Looked up from germline, CDR1 is SGHTA and CDR2 is FQGNSA. This chain's CDR3 is CASSTRTVGDNGYTF. CDR3 nucleotide sequence: TGTGCCAGCAGCACCCGGACGGTAGGGGACAATGGCTACACCTTC.

The genes are TRBV5-4 and TRBJ2-3, with 7 bases fitting TRBD2. Germline loops: CDR1 SGHNT, CDR2 YYREEE (reference sequence). V was clipped by 4 bases and J by 3 bases; unmatched bases: 11. The CDR3 spans 16 residues. CDR3 sequence reads: CASSLEEGLPTDTQYF. CDR3 nucleotide sequence: TGTGCCAGCAGCCTGGAGGAGGGACTACCAACAGATACGCAGTATTTT.

The rearrangement joins TRBV20-1 to TRBJ1-2, with D unclear. Trimming shortened V by 3 bases and J by 2 bases, and 16 bases separated the two germline ends. CDR1 is DFQATT and CDR2 is SNEGSKA in the germline V gene (reference sequence). The CDR3 runs 15 residues. The DNA for the CDR3 is TGCAGTGCTAGGAGAAGAGGGCAGATGAACTATGGCTACACCTTC. Translation: CSARRRGQMNYGYTF.

The chain joins TRBV20-1 to TRBJ2-5; D unclear. This CDR3 spans 9 amino acids. Germline lookup yields CDR1 DFQATT and CDR2 SNEGSKA (reference sequence). This CDR3 is CTSPSWKYF. The CDR3 nucleotides read TGCACCTCCCCAAGCTGGAAGTACTTC.

The chain carries TRBV6-2 or TRBV6-3 and TRBJ2-2; TRBD1 aligns across 7 bases. This CDR3 comprises 14 residues. Germline V gene data show CDR1 as MNHEY and CDR2 as SVGEGT. The V gene end was trimmed by 8 bases and the J gene end by 2 bases; junction bases not matched to a gene: 5. CDR3 coding DNA: TGTGCCAGCGACAGGGACGGCAACACCGGGGAGCTGTTTTTT. It translates to CASDRDGNTGELFF.

The chain links TRBV29-1 to TRBJ2-3; possible D gene TRBD1, 5 bases. The CDR3 totals 15 residues. Trimming shortened V by 4 bases and J by 0 bases, and 14 bases separated the two germline ends. Germline values: CDR1 SQVTM, CDR2 ANQGSEA. The CDR3 is CSVGLRGSSTDTQYF. For the CDR3, the DNA is TGCAGCGTTGGACTTAGGGGCAGTAGCACAGATACGCAGTATTTT.